These T cell receptor beta chains were read from a single sample in a study of T cell responses to AZD1222 COVID-19 vaccine. This table comes from immunoSEQ multiplex PCR, and its TCRdb copy is limited to in-frame clones, with some not included. The repertoire includes some 110,000 clones, approximately 89% of them detected once, and roughly a sixth sits in the top ten. The sample consisted of peripheral blood, taken on day 0 of AZD1222 vaccination. These receptors were taken from an adult in good health. Both conserved end residues are part of each CDR3. The order of the fields is D gene, clone size, V gene, J gene, CDR3 protein, CDR3 DNA. The D gene is left open where the match is weak. Size values are once, few and many counts, or a class for expanded clones, and some rows have none.

NA	NA	TRBV5-6	TRBJ2-5	CASSLKGFGQETQYF	TGTGCCAGCAGCTTGAAGGGGTTCGGGCAAGAGACCCAGTACTTC
NA	NA	TRBV28	TRBJ1-5	CASSLGGSNQPQHF	TGTGCCAGCAGTTTAGGGGGGAGCAATCAGCCCCAGCATTTT
TRBD1	NA	TRBV3-1/TRBV3-2	TRBJ1-2	CASSQDRHRGGYGYTF	TGTGCCAGCAGCCAAGATAGGCACAGGGGAGGCTATGGCTACACCTTC
NA	once	TRBV19	TRBJ1-2	CASDSLYGYTF	TGTGCCAGCGACTCCCTCTATGGCTACACCTTC
TRBD1	NA	TRBV10-1	TRBJ2-5	CASSDRTGRQETQYF	TGCGCCAGCAGTGACCGGACAGGGAGGCAAGAGACCCAGTACTTC
NA	NA	TRBV19	TRBJ1-1	CASIDDLRGRNTEAFF	TGTGCCAGTATCGATGACCTCAGGGGTCGGAACACTGAAGCTTTCTTT
NA	once	TRBV25-1	TRBJ1-1	CASTAGPPVTEAFF	TGTGCCAGCACCGCGGGGCCACCGGTCACTGAAGCTTTCTTT
TRBD1	NA	TRBV18	TRBJ2-7	CASSPTDRSSYEQYF	TGTGCCAGCTCACCAACGGACAGGAGCTCCTACGAGCAGTACTTC
TRBD1	NA	TRBV2	TRBJ1-4	CASRDRGIANEKLFF	TGTGCCAGCAGAGACAGGGGGATAGCTAATGAAAAACTGTTTTTT
NA	NA	TRBV14	TRBJ1-2	CASSHRRETNYGYTF	TGTGCCAGCAGCCACAGACGGGAGACTAACTATGGCTACACCTTC
NA	once	TRBV14	TRBJ1-1	CASSQNAGTEAFF	TGTGCCAGCAGCCAGAACGCTGGCACTGAAGCTTTCTTT
TRBD1	NA	TRBV6-5	TRBJ2-5	CASTTWDSQETQYF	TGTGCCAGCACAACATGGGACAGTCAAGAGACCCAGTACTTC
NA	NA	TRBV20-1	TRBJ1-5	CSASGRQFNQPQHF	TGCAGTGCTAGTGGTAGACAGTTCAATCAGCCCCAGCATTTT
NA	once	TRBV7-9	TRBJ2-1	CASSPDRLYNEQFF	TGTGCCAGCAGCCCAGACAGGCTCTACAATGAGCAGTTCTTC
TRBD1	NA	TRBV5-8	TRBJ1-6	CASSLSRGAMTPLHF	TGTGCCAGCAGCTTGTCCAGGGGGGCTATGACACCCCTCCACTTT
TRBD1	NA	TRBV5-1	TRBJ1-1	CASSLVAGGEAFF	TGCGCCAGCAGCTTGGTGGCAGGGGGGGAAGCTTTCTTT
NA	NA	TRBV15	TRBJ2-7	CATSRAGLDEQYF	TGTGCCACCAGCAGAGCAGGGTTAGACGAGCAGTACTTC
NA	NA	TRBV3-1/TRBV3-2	TRBJ2-3	CASSHGQWGYVDTQYF	TGTGCCAGCAGCCACGGTCAATGGGGGTATGTAGATACGCAGTATTTT
NA	NA	TRBV2	TRBJ1-5	CASQDSHSNQPQHF	TGTGCCAGCCAGGACAGCCATAGCAATCAGCCCCAGCATTTT
NA	NA	TRBV7-9	TRBJ1-4	CASSLGPPREKLFF	TGTGCCAGCAGCTTGGGACCGCCCCGGGAAAAACTGTTTTTT
TRBD1	NA	TRBV11-2	TRBJ2-5	CASSLVLTGEQTQYF	TGTGCCAGCAGCTTAGTGCTGACAGGGGAGCAGACCCAGTACTTC
TRBD2	NA	TRBV9	TRBJ2-1	CASSVGTSSNEQFF	TGTGCCAGCAGCGTAGGGACTAGCTCTAATGAGCAGTTCTTC
NA	NA	TRBV9	TRBJ1-1	CASSVEGRVNTEAFF	TGTGCCAGCAGCGTAGAGGGTAGGGTAAACACTGAAGCTTTCTTT
TRBD1	NA	TRBV10-1	TRBJ1-2	CASSVVLTGQGNYGYTF	TGCGCCAGCAGTGTGGTTCTCACGGGACAGGGGAACTATGGCTACACCTTC
NA	NA	TRBV12-3/TRBV12-4	TRBJ2-5	CASSLGRVGTQYF	TGTGCCAGCAGTTTGGGCAGGGTTGGGACCCAGTACTTC
NA	NA	TRBV5-1	TRBJ2-7	CASSRGSGSYEQYF	TGCGCCAGCAGCAGGGGTTCAGGCTCCTACGAGCAGTACTTC
NA	few	TRBV25-1	TRBJ2-1	CASSENSGQTYNEQFF	TGTGCCAGCAGTGAAAATAGTGGGCAAACTTACAATGAGCAGTTCTTC
NA	NA	TRBV19	TRBJ1-4	CASSIGATNEKLFF	TGTGCCAGTAGTATCGGGGCTACTAATGAAAAACTGTTTTTT
TRBD1	NA	TRBV5-1	TRBJ1-1	CASSLALGQGAEAFF	TGCGCCAGCAGCTTGGCACTGGGACAGGGGGCTGAAGCTTTCTTT
TRBD1	NA	TRBV11-2	TRBJ2-7	CASSELQGASSYEQYF	TGTGCCAGCAGCGAGCTACAGGGGGCGAGCTCCTACGAGCAGTACTTC
NA	NA	TRBV18	TRBJ2-5	CASSWTDQETQYF	TGTGCCAGCTCATGGACAGACCAAGAGACCCAGTACTTC
NA	NA	TRBV4-2	TRBJ2-3	CASSEEGVDTQYF	TGTGCCAGCAGCGAGGAGGGCGTCGATACGCAGTATTTT
TRBD1	once	TRBV15	TRBJ2-3	CATSTGTGTSTDTQYF	TGTGCCACCAGCACCGGGACAGGGACAAGCACAGATACGCAGTATTTT
NA	NA	TRBV15	TRBJ2-7	CATSREISTYEQYF	TGTGCCACCAGCAGAGAAATTTCCACCTACGAGCAGTACTTC
TRBD1	NA	TRBV28	TRBJ1-5	CASSLETQRTGRNQPQHF	TGTGCCAGCAGTCTCGAAACACAAAGGACAGGCCGCAATCAGCCCCAGCATTTT
NA	NA	TRBV6-5	TRBJ2-7	CASSYKHEQYF	TGTGCCAGCAGTTACAAGCACGAGCAGTACTTC
TRBD2	NA	TRBV19	TRBJ2-4	CASTLGIGEGNIQYF	TGTGCCAGTACGCTGGGGATAGGGGAGGGAAACATTCAGTACTTC
TRBD1	NA	TRBV19	TRBJ1-2	CASSMTGIRKSNYGYTF	TGTGCCAGTAGTATGACAGGGATTAGAAAGAGTAACTATGGCTACACCTTC
TRBD2	NA	TRBV6-5	TRBJ2-1	CATPGGMSSYNEQFF	TGTGCCACCCCGGGGGGGATGAGCTCCTACAATGAGCAGTTCTTC
NA	NA	TRBV2	TRBJ2-3	CASFGAGHADTQYF	TGTGCCAGCTTCGGGGCAGGTCATGCAGATACGCAGTATTTT
NA	NA	TRBV7-8	TRBJ2-7	CASSLAGGPYEQYF	TGTGCCAGCAGCTTAGCGGGGGGACCCTACGAGCAGTACTTC
NA	NA	TRBV12-5	TRBJ1-1	CASGLVPSANTEAFF	TGTGCTAGTGGTTTGGTACCTAGCGCAAACACTGAAGCTTTCTTT
TRBD2	once	TRBV5-6	TRBJ2-7	CASSNRDYPSYEQYF	TGTGCCAGCAGCAACCGGGACTACCCCTCCTACGAGCAGTACTTC
TRBD1	NA	TRBV29-1	TRBJ1-2	CSVEDRGLRGYTF	TGCAGCGTTGAAGACAGGGGGCTGAGGGGCTACACCTTC
NA	NA	TRBV27	TRBJ1-2	CASSLSRGDSGYTF	TGTGCCAGCAGTTTATCCAGGGGAGACAGTGGCTACACCTTC
TRBD2	NA	TRBV4-2	TRBJ2-7	CASSPIPRGGAHEQYF	TGTGCCAGCAGCCCCATACCCCGCGGGGGGGCCCACGAGCAGTACTTC
TRBD1	NA	TRBV19	TRBJ2-2	CASRHILGTGADGGGLFF	TGTGCCAGTAGGCACATCCTCGGGACAGGGGCGGATGGCGGGGGGCTGTTTTTT
NA	NA	TRBV29-1	TRBJ1-1	CSVERGGGLTEAFF	TGCAGCGTTGAACGGGGGGGAGGATTGACTGAAGCTTTCTTT
NA	NA	TRBV6-5	TRBJ1-2	CASSQQLNYGYTF	TGTGCCAGCAGCCAACAGCTCAACTATGGCTACACCTTC
TRBD1	NA	TRBV4-1	TRBJ1-5	CASSRTGLGNQPQHF	TGCGCCAGCAGCCGGACAGGGCTGGGCAATCAGCCCCAGCATTTT
NA	NA	TRBV5-1	TRBJ2-7	CASSLLGSHEQYF	TGCGCCAGCAGCTTGTTAGGCAGCCACGAGCAGTACTTC
TRBD1	NA	TRBV19	TRBJ1-5	CASSAARVQGTNQPQHF	TGTGCCAGTAGTGCCGCACGCGTACAGGGGACCAATCAGCCCCAGCATTTT
NA	NA	TRBV7-6	TRBJ1-3	CASSLGGLIGNTIYF	TGTGCCAGCAGCTTAGGGGGCTTGATTGGAAACACCATATATTTT
NA	once	TRBV7-3	TRBJ2-2	CASSLSKNTGELFF	TGTGCCAGCAGCTTAAGTAAGAACACCGGGGAGCTGTTTTTT
NA	few	TRBV4-1	TRBJ2-5	CASSQETIRETQYF	TGCGCCAGCAGCCAAGAGACTATACGGGAGACCCAGTACTTC
NA	NA	TRBV10-1	TRBJ2-7	CASSDWGSYEQYF	TGCGCCAGCAGTGATTGGGGGTCCTACGAGCAGTACTTC